This T cell receptor (beta chain) stems from a study of CD8 T cells in ankylosing spondylitis. With 4 bases clipped from V and 2 bases from J, the junction kept 12 bases outside the gene matches. CDR3 length: 16 amino acids. Looked up from germline, CDR1 is DFQATT and CDR2 is SNEGSKA (reference sequence). Researchers built TCR beta libraries using quantitative 5'-RACE with molecular barcodes. TCRdb re-derived calls from the 5' RACE reads in MiXCR, one entry per CDR3 protein. Of some 150,000 distinct CDR3 sequences listed, around 45% were seen once; the top ten hold roughly 15%. Comment on this clonotype: Its antigen is currently unknown.

Notes on the study in general: Peripheral blood held disease-linked clones only at relatively low frequency, and these were CD8+.

This TCR was sampled from a male donor with ankylosing spondylitis. Sequencing was performed on synovial fluid, either unsorted or a sorted T cell fraction (not recorded which). The gene calls are TRBV20-1 and TRBJ2-5; TRBD1 matches 8 bases. The CDR3 protein is CSAKNFGQGPQETQYF. The CDR3 nucleotides are TGCAGTGCTAAGAATTTTGGACAGGGACCTCAAGAGACCCAGTACTTC.